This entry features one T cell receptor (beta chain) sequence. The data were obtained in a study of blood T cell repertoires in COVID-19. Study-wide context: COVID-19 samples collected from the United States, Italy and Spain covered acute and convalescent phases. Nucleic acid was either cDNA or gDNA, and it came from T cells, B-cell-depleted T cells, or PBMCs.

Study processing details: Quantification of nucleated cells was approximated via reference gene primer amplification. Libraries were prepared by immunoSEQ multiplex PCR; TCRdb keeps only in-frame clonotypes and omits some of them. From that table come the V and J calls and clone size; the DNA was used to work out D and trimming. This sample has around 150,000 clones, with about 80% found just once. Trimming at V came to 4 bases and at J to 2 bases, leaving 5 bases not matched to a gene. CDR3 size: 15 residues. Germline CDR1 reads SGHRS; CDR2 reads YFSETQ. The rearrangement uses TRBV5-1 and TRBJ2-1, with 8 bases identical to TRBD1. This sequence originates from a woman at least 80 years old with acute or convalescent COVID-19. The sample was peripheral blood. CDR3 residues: CASSTYRGTYNEQFF. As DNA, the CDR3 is TGCGCCAGCAGCACCTACAGGGGGACCTACAATGAGCAGTTCTTC. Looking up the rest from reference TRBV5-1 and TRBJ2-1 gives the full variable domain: KAGVTQTPRYLIKTRGQQVTLSCSPISGHRSVSWYQQTPGQGLQFLFEYFSETQRNKGNFPGRFSGRQFSNSRSEMNVSTLELGDSALYLCASSTYRGTYNEQFFGPGTRLTVL.